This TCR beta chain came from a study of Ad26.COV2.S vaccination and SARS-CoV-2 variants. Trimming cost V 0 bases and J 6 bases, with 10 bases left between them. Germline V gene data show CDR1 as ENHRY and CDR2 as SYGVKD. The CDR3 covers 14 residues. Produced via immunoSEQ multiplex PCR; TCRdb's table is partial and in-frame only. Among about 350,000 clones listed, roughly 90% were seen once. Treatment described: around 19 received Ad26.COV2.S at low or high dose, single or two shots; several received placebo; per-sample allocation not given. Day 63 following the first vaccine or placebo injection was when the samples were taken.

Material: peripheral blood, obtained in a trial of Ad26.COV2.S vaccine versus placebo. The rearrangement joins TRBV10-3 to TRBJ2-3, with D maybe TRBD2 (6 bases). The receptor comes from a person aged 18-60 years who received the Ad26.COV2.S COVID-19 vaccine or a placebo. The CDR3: CAISESSGVDTQYF. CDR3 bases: TGTGCCATCAGTGAGTCTTCGGGAGTGGATACGCAGTATTTT.